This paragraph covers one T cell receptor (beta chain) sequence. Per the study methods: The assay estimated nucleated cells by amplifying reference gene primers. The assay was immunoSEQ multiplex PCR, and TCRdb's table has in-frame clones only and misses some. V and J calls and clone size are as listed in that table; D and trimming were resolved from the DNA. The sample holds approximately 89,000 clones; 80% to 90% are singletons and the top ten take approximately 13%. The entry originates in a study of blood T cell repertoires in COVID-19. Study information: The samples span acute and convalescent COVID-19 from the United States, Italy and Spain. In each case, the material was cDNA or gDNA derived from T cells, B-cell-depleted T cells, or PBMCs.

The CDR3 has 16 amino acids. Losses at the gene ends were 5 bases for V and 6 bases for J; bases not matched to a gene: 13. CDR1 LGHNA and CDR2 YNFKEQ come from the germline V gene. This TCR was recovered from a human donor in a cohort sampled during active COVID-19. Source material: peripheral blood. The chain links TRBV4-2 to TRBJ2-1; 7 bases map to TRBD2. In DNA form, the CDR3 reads TGTGCCAGCAGCAGTCCGATGGGAGGGCGCAGCAATGAGCAGTTCTTC. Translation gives CASSSPMGGRSNEQFF.